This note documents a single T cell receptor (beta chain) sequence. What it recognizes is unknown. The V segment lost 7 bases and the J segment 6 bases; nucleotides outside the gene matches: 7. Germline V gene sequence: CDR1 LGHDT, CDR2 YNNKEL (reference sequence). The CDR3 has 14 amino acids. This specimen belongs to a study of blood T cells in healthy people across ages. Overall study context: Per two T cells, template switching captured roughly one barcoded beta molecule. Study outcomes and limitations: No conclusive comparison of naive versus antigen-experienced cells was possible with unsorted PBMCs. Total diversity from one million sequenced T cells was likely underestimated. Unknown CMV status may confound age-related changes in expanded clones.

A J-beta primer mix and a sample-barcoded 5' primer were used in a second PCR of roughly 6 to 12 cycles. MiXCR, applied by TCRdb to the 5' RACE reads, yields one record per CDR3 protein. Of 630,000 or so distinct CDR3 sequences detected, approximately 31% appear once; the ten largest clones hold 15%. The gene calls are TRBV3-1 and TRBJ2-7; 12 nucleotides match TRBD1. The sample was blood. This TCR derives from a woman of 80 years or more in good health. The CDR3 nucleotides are TGTGCCAGCACCAGGGACAGGGGGCACGCCGAGCAGTACTTC. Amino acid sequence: CASTRDRGHAEQYF.